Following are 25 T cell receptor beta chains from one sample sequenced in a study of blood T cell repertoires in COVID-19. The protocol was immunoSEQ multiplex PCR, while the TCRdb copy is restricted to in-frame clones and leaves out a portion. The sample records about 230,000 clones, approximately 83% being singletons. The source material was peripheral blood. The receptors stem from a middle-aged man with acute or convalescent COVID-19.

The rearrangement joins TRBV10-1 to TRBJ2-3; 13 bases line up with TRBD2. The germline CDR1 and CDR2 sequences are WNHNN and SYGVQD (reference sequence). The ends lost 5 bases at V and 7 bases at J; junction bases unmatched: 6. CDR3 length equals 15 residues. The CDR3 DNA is TGCGCCAGCAGTTCCCCGGGACTAGCGGGACATACGCAGTATTTT. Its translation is CASSSPGLAGHTQYF.

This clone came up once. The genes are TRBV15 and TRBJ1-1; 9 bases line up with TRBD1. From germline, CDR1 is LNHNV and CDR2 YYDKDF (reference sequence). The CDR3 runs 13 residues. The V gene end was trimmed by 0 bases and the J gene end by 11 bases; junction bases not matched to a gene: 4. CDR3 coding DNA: TGTGCCACCAGCAGAGATCGGACAGGGGATGCTTTCTTT. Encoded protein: CATSRDRTGDAFF.

The CDR3 DNA reads TGTGCCAGTAATTTAGCGGGCTACAATGAGCAGTTCTTC. Protein sequence: CASNLAGYNEQFF. This chain joins TRBV19 and TRBJ2-1, with 7 bases identical to TRBD2. This CDR3 comprises 13 residues. V dropped 7 bases and J dropped 3; count of bases not matched to a gene: 3. Germline assignment: CDR1 LNHDA and CDR2 SQIVND (reference sequence).

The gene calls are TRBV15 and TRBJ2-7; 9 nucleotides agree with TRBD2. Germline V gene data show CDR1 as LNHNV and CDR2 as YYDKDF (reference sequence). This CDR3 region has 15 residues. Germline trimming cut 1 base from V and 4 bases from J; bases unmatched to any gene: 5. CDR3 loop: CATSRGGAGGYEQYF. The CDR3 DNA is TGTGCCACCAGCAGAGGTGGAGCGGGAGGTTACGAGCAGTACTTC.

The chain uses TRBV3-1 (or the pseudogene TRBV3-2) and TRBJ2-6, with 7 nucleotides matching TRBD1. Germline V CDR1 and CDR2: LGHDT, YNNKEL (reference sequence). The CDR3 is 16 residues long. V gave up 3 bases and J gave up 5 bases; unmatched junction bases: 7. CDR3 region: CASSQDRPSWANVLTF. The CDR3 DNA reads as TGTGCCAGCAGCCAGGACAGGCCCTCCTGGGCCAACGTCCTGACTTTC.

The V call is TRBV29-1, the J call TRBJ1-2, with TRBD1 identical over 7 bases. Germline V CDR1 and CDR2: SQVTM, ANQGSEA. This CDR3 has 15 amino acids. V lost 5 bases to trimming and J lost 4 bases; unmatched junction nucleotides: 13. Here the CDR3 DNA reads TGCAGCGTTAAAAACAGGGGCTGGTTCGGCTATGGCTACACCTTC. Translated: CSVKNRGWFGYGYTF.

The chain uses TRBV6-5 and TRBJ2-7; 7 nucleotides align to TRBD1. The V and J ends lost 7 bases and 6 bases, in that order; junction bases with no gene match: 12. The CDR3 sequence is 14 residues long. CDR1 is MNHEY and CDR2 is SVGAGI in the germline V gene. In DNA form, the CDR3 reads TGTGCCAGCACCTCTCCAGGGACAGTTGGCGAGCAGTACTTC. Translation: CASTSPGTVGEQYF.

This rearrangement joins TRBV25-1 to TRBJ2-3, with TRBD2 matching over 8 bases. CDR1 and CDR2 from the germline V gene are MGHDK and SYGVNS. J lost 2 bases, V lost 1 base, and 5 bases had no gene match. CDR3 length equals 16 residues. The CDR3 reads CASSEWGSGNTDTQYF. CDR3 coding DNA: TGTGCCAGCAGTGAATGGGGTAGCGGGAACACAGATACGCAGTATTTT.

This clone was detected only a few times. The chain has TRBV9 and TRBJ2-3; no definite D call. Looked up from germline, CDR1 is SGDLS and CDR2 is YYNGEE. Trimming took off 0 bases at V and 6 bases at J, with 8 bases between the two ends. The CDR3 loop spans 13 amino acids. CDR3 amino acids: CASSVDLVDTQYF. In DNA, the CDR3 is TGTGCCAGCAGCGTAGATTTAGTCGATACGCAGTATTTT.

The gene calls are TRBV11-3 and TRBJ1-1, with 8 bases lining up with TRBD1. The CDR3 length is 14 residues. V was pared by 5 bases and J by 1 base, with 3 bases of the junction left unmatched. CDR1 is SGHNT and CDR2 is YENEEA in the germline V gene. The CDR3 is CASSIQGENTEAFF. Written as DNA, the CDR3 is TGTGCCAGCAGCATACAGGGGGAGAACACTGAAGCTTTCTTT.

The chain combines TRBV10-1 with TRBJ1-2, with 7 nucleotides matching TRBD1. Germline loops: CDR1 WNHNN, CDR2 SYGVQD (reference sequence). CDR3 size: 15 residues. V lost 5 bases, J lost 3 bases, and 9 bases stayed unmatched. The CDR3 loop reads CASSWDRGSYYGYTF. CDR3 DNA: TGCGCCAGCAGTTGGGACAGAGGAAGTTACTATGGCTACACCTTC.

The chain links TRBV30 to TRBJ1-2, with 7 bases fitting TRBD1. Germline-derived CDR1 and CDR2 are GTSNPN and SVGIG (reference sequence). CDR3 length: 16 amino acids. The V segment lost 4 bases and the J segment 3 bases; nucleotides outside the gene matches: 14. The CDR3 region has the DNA TGTGCCTGGACTAGGCCCACAGGGGCGGCCGACTATGGCTACACCTTC. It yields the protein CAWTRPTGAADYGYTF.

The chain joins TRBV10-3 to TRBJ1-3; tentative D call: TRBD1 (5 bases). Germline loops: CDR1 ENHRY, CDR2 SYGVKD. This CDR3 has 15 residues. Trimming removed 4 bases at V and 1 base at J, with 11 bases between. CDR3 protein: CAISADRQSGNTIYF. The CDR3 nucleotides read TGTGCCATCAGTGCCGACAGACAGTCTGGAAACACCATATATTTT.

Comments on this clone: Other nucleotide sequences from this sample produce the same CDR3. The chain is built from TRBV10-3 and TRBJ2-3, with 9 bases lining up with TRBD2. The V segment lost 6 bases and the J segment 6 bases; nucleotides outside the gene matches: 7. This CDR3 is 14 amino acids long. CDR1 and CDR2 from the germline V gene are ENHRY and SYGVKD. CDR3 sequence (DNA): TGTGCCATCAGGTTAGCGGGAGAAACTGATACGCAGTATTTT. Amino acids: CAIRLAGETDTQYF.

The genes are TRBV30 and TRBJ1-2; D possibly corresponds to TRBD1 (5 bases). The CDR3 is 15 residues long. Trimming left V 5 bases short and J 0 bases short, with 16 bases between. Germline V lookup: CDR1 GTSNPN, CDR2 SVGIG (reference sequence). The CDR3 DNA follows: TGTGCCTGGGGACAATACAGTACGGCTAACTATGGCTACACCTTC. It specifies CAWGQYSTANYGYTF.

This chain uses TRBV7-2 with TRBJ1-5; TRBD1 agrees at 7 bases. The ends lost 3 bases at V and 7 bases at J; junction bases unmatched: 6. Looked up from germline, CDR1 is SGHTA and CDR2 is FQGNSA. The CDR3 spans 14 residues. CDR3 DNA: TGTGCCAGCAGCTTCACCCGACAGGGCCAGCCCCAGCATTTT. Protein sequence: CASSFTRQGQPQHF.

The DNA for the CDR3 is TGTGCCAGCGGCCGGACTAGCGGAATTGGGGAGCAGTACTTC. Protein sequence: CASGRTSGIGEQYF. The rearrangement joins TRBV6-5 to TRBJ2-7; 10 bases match TRBD2. The CDR3 is 14 residues long. Germline-derived CDR1 and CDR2 are MNHEY and SVGAGI. Trimming took 8 bases from V and 7 from J; bases not matched to a gene: 11.

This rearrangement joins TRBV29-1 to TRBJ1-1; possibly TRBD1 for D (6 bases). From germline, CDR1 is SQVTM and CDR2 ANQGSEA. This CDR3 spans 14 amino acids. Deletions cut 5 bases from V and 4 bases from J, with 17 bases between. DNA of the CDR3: TGCAGCGTTCCGGGGGGGGCCGTTTTCACTGAAGCTTTCTTT. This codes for CSVPGGAVFTEAFF.

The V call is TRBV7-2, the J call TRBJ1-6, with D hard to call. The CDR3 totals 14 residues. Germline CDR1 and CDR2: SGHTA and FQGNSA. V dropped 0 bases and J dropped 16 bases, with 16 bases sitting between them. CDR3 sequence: CASSLASSVVRLHF. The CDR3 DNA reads TGTGCCAGCAGCTTAGCTTCCAGCGTAGTAAGACTCCACTTT.

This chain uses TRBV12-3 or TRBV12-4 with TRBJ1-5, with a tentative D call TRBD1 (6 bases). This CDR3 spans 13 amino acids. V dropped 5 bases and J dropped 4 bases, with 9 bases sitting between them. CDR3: CASSGDTNQPQHF. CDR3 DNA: TGTGCCAGCAGTGGGGACACAAATCAGCCCCAGCATTTT.

The DNA of the CDR3 is TGTGCCACCAGCAGCTTCGGGGGACAGGGGAAAAATACGCAGTATTTT. Translating gives CATSSFGGQGKNTQYF. The chain employs TRBV15 and TRBJ2-3, with 10 bases aligning to TRBD1. The germline CDR1 and CDR2 sequences are LNHNV and YYDKDF (reference sequence). The V segment lost 3 bases and the J segment 7 bases; nucleotides outside the gene matches: 10. This CDR3 spans 16 amino acids.

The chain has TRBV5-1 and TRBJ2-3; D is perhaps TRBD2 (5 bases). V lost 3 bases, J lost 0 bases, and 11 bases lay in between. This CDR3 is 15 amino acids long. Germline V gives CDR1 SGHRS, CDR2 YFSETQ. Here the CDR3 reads CASSSVATSTDTQYF. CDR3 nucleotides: TGCGCCAGCAGCTCAGTAGCGACTAGCACAGATACGCAGTATTTT.

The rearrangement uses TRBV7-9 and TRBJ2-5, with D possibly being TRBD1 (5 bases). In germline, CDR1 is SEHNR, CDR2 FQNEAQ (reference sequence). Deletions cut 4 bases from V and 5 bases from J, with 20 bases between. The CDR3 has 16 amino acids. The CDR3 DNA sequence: TGTGCCAGCAGCTCCCGGGTGACAGCTCTGGATGAGACCCAGTACTTC. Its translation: CASSSRVTALDETQYF.

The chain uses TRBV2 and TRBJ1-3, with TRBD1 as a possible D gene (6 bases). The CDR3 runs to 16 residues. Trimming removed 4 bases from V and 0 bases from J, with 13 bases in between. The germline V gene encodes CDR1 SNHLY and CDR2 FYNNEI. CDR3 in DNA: TGTGCCAGCAGTGCCCGGGACACCCCCTCTGGAAACACCATATATTTT. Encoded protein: CASSARDTPSGNTIYF.

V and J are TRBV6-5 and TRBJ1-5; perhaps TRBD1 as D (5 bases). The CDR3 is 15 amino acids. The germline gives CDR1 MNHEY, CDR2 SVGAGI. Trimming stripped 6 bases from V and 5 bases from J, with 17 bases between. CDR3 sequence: CASRAGRARDQPQHF. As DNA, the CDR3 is TGTGCCAGCAGAGCAGGCAGGGCCAGGGATCAGCCCCAGCATTTT.